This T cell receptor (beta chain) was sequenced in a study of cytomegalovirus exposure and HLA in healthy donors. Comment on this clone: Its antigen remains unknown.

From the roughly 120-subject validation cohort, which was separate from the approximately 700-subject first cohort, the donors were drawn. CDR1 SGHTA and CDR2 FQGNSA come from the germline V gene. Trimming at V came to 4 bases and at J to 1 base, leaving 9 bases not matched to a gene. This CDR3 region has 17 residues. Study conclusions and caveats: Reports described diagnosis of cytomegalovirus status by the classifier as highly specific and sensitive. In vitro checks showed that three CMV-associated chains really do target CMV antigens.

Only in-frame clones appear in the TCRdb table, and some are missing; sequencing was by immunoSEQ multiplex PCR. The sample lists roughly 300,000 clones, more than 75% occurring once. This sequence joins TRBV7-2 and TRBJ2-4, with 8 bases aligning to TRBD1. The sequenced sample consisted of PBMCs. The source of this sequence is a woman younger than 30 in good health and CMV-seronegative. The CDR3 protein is CASSSGQGLGAKNIQYF. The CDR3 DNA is TGTGCCAGCAGCTCCGGACAGGGTTTGGGTGCCAAAAACATTCAGTACTTC.